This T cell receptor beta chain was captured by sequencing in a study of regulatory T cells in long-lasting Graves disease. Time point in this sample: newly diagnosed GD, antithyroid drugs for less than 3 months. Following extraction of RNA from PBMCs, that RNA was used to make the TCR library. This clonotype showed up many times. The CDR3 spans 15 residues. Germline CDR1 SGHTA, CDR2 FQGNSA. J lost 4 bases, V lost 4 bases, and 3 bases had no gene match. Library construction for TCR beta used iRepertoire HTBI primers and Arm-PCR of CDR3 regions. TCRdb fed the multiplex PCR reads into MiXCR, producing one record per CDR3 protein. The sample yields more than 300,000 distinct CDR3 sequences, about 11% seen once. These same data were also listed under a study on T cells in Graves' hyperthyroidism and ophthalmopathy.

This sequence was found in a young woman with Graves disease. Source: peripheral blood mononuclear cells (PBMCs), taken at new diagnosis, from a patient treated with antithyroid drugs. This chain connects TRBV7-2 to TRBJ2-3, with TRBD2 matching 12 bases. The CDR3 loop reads CASSSRTSGADTQYF. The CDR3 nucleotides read TGTGCCAGCAGCTCCCGGACTAGCGGGGCAGATACGCAGTATTTT.